This T cell receptor beta chain was obtained from a study of T cells in Graves' hyperthyroidism and ophthalmopathy. The TCR beta CDR3 regions underwent amplification using RNA transcripts as the source. An initial round of RT-PCR targeting the TCR CDR3 relied on the HTBI primer set. TCRdb used MiXCR to reprocess the multiplex PCR reads, holding one entry per CDR3 protein. The sample contains 600,000 or so distinct CDR3 sequences, about 14% of which appear only once. The PBMCs were taken from approximately 9.7 ml of fresh peripheral blood. There are a few counts of this clonotype. The V and J ends lost 4 bases and 1 base, in that order; junction bases with no gene match: 5. The CDR3 consists of 16 residues. The V gene's germline CDR1 is MNHNS and CDR2 SASEGT.

The clonotype comes from a woman aged 50 to 65 with Graves' ophthalmopathy. The gene calls are TRBV6-1 and TRBJ2-1; 9 bases agree with TRBD1. Sequencing was done on a sample of blood. CDR3 bases: TGTGCCAGCAGTGTTCACAGGGGGCTTTCCTACAATGAGCAGTTCTTC. It codes for CASSVHRGLSYNEQFF.